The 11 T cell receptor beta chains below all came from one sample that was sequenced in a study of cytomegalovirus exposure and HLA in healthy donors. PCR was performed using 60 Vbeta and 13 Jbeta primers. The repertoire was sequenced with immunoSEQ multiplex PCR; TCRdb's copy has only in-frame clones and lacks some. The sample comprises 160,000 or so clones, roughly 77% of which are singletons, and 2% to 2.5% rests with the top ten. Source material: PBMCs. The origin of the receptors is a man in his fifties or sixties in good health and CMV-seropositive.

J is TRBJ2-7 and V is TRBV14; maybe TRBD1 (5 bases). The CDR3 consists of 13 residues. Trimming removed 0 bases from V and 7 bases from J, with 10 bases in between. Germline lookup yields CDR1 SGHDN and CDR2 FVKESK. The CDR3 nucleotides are TGTGCCAGCAGCCAAGATATTCGGACAGAGCAGTACTTC. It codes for CASSQDIRTEQYF.

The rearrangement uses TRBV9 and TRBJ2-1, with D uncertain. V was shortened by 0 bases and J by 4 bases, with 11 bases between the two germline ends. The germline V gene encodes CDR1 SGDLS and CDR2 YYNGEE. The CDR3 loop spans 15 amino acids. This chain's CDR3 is CASSVVGDTYNEQFF. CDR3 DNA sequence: TGTGCCAGCAGCGTAGTCGGTGATACGTACAATGAGCAGTTCTTC.

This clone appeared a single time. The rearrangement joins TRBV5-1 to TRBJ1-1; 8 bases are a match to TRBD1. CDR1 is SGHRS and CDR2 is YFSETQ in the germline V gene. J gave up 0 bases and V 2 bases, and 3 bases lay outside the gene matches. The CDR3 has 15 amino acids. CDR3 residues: CASSFGTGLNTEAFF. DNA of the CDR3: TGCGCCAGCAGCTTCGGGACAGGACTGAACACTGAAGCTTTCTTT. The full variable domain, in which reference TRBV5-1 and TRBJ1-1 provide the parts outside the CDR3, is KAGVTQTPRYLIKTRGQQVTLSCSPISGHRSVSWYQQTPGQGLQFLFEYFSETQRNKGNFPGRFSGRQFSNSRSEMNVSTLELGDSALYLCASSFGTGLNTEAFFGQGTRLTVV.

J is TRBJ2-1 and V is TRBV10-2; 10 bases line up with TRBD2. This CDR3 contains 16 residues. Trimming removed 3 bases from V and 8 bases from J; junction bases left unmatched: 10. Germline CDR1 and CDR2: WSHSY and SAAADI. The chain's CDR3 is CASSESGSGGLDEQFF. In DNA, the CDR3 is TGCGCCAGCAGTGAAAGTGGTAGCGGGGGGCTGGATGAGCAGTTCTTC.

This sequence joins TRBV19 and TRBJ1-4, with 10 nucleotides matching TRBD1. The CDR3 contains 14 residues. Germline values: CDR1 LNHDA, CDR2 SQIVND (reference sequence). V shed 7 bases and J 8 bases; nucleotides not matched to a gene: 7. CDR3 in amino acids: CASNPDRGREKLFF. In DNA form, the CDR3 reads TGTGCCAGTAATCCCGACAGGGGGCGAGAAAAACTGTTTTTT.

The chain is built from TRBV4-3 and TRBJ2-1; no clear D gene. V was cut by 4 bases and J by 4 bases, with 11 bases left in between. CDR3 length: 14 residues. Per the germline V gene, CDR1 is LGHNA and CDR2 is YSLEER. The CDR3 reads CASSRETGYNEQFF. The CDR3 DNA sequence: TGCGCCAGCAGCCGAGAGACTGGGTACAATGAGCAGTTCTTC.

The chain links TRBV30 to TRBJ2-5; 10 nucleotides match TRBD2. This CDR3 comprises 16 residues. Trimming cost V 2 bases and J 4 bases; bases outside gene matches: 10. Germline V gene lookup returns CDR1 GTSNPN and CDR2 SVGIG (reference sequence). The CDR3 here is CAWSPKAGGLTETQYF. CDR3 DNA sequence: TGTGCCTGGAGTCCAAAAGCGGGGGGGCTGACAGAGACCCAGTACTTC.

In DNA, the CDR3 is TGTGCCAGTAGTATCCACAGTCGGGGTGGCTACACCTTC. Protein product: CASSIHSRGGYTF. The chain uses TRBV19 and TRBJ1-2, with unresolved D. The CDR3 spans 13 residues. V lost 3 bases and J 7 bases, leaving 12 bases between the germline ends. From germline, CDR1 is LNHDA and CDR2 SQIVND (reference sequence). Full variable domain (rest looked up from reference TRBV19 and TRBJ1-2): DGGITQSPKYLFRKEGQNVTLSCEQNLNHDAMYWYRQDPGQGLRLIYYSQIVNDFQKGDIAEGYSVSREKKESFPLTVTSAQKNPTAFYLCASSIHSRGGYTFGSGTRLTVV.

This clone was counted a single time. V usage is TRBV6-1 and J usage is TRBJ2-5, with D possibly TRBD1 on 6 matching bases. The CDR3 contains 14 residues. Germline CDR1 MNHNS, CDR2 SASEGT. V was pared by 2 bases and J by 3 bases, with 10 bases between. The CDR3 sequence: CASSELGAEETQYF. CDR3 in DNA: TGTGCCAGCAGTGAACTGGGGGCGGAAGAGACCCAGTACTTC.

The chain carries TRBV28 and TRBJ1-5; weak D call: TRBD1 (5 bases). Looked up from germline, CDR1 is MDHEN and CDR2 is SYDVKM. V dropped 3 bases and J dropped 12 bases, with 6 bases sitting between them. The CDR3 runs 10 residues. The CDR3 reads CASSFRVQHF. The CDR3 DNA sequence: TGTGCCAGCAGTTTCAGGGTCCAGCATTTT.

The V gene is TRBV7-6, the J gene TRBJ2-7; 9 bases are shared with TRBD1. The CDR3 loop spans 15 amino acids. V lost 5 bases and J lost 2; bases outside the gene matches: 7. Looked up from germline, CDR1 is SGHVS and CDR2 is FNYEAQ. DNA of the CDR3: TGTGCCAGCAGCGCTGGACAGGGGTTAACCTACGAGCAGTACTTC. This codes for CASSAGQGLTYEQYF.